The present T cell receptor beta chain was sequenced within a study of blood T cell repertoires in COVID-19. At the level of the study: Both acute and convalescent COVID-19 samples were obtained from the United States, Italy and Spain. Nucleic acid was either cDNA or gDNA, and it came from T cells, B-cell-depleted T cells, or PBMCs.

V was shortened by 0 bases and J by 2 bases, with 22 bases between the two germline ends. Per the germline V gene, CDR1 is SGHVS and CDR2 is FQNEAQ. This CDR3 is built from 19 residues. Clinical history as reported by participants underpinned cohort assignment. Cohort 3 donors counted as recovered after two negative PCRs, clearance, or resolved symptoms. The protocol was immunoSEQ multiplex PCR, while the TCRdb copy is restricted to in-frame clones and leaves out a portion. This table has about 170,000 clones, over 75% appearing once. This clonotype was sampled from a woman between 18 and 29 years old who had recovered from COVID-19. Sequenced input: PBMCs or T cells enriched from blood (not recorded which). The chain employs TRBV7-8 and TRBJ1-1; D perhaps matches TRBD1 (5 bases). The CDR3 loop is CASSLAWVPDLGANTEAFF. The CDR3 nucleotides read TGTGCCAGCAGCTTAGCGTGGGTTCCAGACCTTGGGGCTAACACTGAAGCTTTCTTT.